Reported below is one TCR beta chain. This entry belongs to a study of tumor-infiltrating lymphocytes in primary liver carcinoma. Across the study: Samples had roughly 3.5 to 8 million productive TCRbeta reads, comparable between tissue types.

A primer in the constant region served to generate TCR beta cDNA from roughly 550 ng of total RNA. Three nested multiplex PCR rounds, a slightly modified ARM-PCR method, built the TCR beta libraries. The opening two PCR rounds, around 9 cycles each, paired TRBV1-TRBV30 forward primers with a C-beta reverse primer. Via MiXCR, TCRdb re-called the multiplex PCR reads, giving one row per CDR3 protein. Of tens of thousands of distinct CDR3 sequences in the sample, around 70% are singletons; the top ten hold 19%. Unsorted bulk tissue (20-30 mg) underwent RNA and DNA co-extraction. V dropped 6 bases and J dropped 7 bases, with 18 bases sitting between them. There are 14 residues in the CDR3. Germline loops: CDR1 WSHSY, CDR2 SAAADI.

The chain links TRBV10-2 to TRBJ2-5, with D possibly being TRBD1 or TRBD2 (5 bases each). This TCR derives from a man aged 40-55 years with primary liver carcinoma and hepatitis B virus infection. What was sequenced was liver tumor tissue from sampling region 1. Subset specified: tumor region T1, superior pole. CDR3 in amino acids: CASREINGAGTQYF. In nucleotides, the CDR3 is TGCGCCAGCAGAGAGATTAACGGGGCGGGGACCCAGTACTTC.